This T cell receptor (beta chain) was sequenced for a study of shared clonotypes between healthy human individuals. Study-wide findings and caveats: Though the depth was large, rarefaction showed that sorted-subset sequencing was incomplete.

This CDR3 is 12 amino acids long. Germline lookup yields CDR1 MNHNS and CDR2 SASEGT. Naivety among CD8 cells was defined by CD45RO negativity and positive CCR7 selection, thereby excluding terminally differentiated effector memory CD45RA+ cells. Worth noting for this clone: The target antigen is unknown.

An even split of each subset's genomic DNA across several immunoSEQ plates was performed. Per the original methods: Quality scores were absent from the junction-only immunoSEQ sequences, so filtering differed. Profiling relied on immunoSEQ multiplex PCR, and the TCRdb table lists in-frame clones only, not all of them. That table gives V, J and clone size, and the DNA gave D and trimming. The sample records roughly 770,000 clones, approximately 96% being singletons. The clonotype comes from a man in his thirties or forties in good health. This chain joins TRBV6-1 and TRBJ2-7; D ambiguous. Specimen: naive CD8+ T cells sorted from blood. In DNA form, the CDR3 reads TGTACGTCTTGTAAGATTCCCTACGAGCAGTACTTC. It translates to CTSCKIPYEQYF.